This T cell receptor (beta chain) was recovered during a study of T cells in Graves' hyperthyroidism and ophthalmopathy. Study in general: Sampling of peripheral blood happened at initial diagnosis, prior to any treatment.

As for this clonotype: Its antigen is not known.

From RNA transcripts, TCR beta CDR3 regions were amplified. RT-PCR in the first round (using the HTBI primer set) targeted the TCR CDR3. In TCRdb, the multiplex PCR reads were re-called with MiXCR into one record per CDR3 protein. The sample holds fewer than 350,000 distinct CDR3 sequences, roughly 23% seen once. Findings of the study overall: Most clonotypes that expanded in the thyroid above 0.001 also showed up in blood.

The CDR3 sequence is 16 residues long. Losses at the gene ends were 7 bases for V and 8 bases for J; bases not matched to a gene: 19. CDR1 is LNHDA, CDR2 SQIVND, per germline (reference sequence). Graves' hyperthyroidism qualified as stable when ophthalmopathy did not progress within 18 months. Material: blood. This receptor was taken from a woman in her forties or fifties with Graves' hyperthyroidism. The chain recombines TRBV19 with TRBJ1-2; 7 bases line up with TRBD1. The CDR3 region is CASNSFGTEIEGGYTF. CDR3 bases: TGTGCCAGTAACTCTTTCGGGACAGAAATTGAGGGAGGCTACACCTTC.